This T cell receptor (beta chain) was obtained from a study of immune characterization of retroperitoneal liposarcoma. The CDR3 contains 15 residues. Germline V gene lookup returns CDR1 MNHNS and CDR2 SASEGT. TCRdb used MiXCR to reprocess the PCR reads, holding one entry per CDR3 protein. The repertoire has about 7,600 distinct CDR3 sequences, approximately 39% of them found once; the top ten carry 14% to 15%. As for this clonotype: It may be a read error: a sequence one base away is much more abundant.

V and J are TRBV6-1 and TRBJ2-1; 12 bases agree with TRBD1. Material: tumor tissue. The clonotype comes from a male donor with retroperitoneal liposarcoma. This chain's CDR3 is CASSIPGQGADEQVF. CDR3 in DNA: TGTGCCAGCAGCATACCGGGACAGGGGGCTGACGAGCAGGTCTTC.